A single sample is the source of the 2 T cell receptor beta chains below, sequenced in a study of cytomegalovirus exposure and HLA in healthy donors. The PCR employed 60 Vbeta primers together with 13 Jbeta primers. Assay: immunoSEQ multiplex PCR; the TCRdb copy retains only in-frame clones and omits some. The sample carries over 70,000 clones, approximately 65% recorded once. The sequenced material came from PBMCs. All receptors come from a young man in good health and CMV-seronegative.

The chain carries TRBV6-5 and TRBJ1-5; TRBD1 matches at 8 bases. Germline V lookup: CDR1 MNHEY, CDR2 SVGAGI. V was clipped by 6 bases and J by 7 bases; unmatched bases: 8. The CDR3 sequence is 14 residues long. The CDR3 coding sequence is TGTGCCAGCAGCCGAGGGACAGGCGAGCAGCCCCAGCATTTT. This translates into CASSRGTGEQPQHF.

This clone has just one count. The V call is TRBV4-1, the J call TRBJ2-5; 12 bases map to TRBD2. Trimming removed 6 bases from V and 3 bases from J; junction bases left unmatched: 2. Per germline, CDR1 MGHRA and CDR2 YSYEKL. The length of the CDR3 is 14 residues. CDR3 sequence: CASRRLAGEETQYF. The CDR3 DNA reads as TGCGCCAGCAGGAGACTAGCGGGGGAAGAGACCCAGTACTTC.